Below, 21 T cell receptor beta chains from the same sample are listed, as sequenced in a study of a mutant IDH1 vaccine in newly diagnosed glioma. Some clones are missing from TCRdb's copy, which holds only in-frame ones; the method was immunoSEQ multiplex PCR. This table has roughly 120,000 clones, around four fifths appearing once. Time point denoted: week 11, during vaccination. All doses held 300 ug of mutant IDH1 20-mer peptide, with topical imiquimod. No antigen has been assigned to these receptors. The starting material was PBMCs, obtained from a glioma patient whose treatment included an IDH1 peptide vaccine. The receptor source for this set is a man aged 40-49 years with glioma.

The V and J genes are TRBV10-2 and TRBJ2-3; 10 nucleotides match TRBD2. The CDR3 has 14 amino acids. Per germline, CDR1 WSHSY and CDR2 SAAADI. V shed 4 bases, J shed 6 bases, and the junction held 4 bases outside the gene matches. The DNA for the CDR3 is TGCGCCAGCAGTGGCCTAGCGGGAGAGGATACGCAGTATTTT. Its protein is CASSGLAGEDTQYF.

The count of this clone is one. The V and J genes are TRBV28 and TRBJ1-5; D is possibly TRBD1 (5 bases). CDR1 and CDR2 from the germline V gene are MDHEN and SYDVKM. This CDR3 is built from 13 residues. V lost 3 bases to trimming and J lost 7 bases, with 10 bases between them. The CDR3 DNA reads as TGTGCCAGCAGTTTGTTGGGGGGACAGCCCCAGCATTTT. This codes for CASSLLGGQPQHF. The whole variable domain, remainder taken from reference TRBV28 and TRBJ1-5, is DVKVTQSSRYLVKRTGEKVFLECVQDMDHENMFWYRQDPGLGLRLIYFSYDVKMKEKGDIPEGYSVSREKKERFSLILESASTNQTSMYLCASSLLGGQPQHFGDGTRLSIL.

The chain combines TRBV18 with TRBJ1-3; no clear D gene. This CDR3 region has 16 residues. Trimming pared 0 bases from V and 3 bases from J, leaving 12 bases between. In germline, CDR1 is KGHSH, CDR2 LQKENI. In nucleotides, the CDR3 is TGTGCCAGCTCACCACCGTGGCGGGGAAGTGGAAACACCATATATTTT. Amino acids: CASSPPWRGSGNTIYF.

The gene calls are TRBV6-6 and TRBJ2-1, with TRBD2 matching 7 bases. V lost 5 bases to trimming and J lost 9 bases; unmatched junction nucleotides: 10. Germline CDR1 reads MNHNY; CDR2 reads SVGAGI (reference sequence). The length of the CDR3 is 14 residues. For the CDR3, the DNA is TGTGCCAGCAGTCATGGATCTTTAGCGGGTGAGCAGTTCTTC. Translating gives CASSHGSLAGEQFF.

The V call is TRBV7-9, the J call TRBJ2-7; 9 bases are a match to TRBD1. Per the germline V gene, CDR1 is SEHNR and CDR2 is FQNEAQ (reference sequence). CDR3 size: 16 residues. The trim removed 0 bases at V and 0 bases at J, leaving 3 bases unmatched. CDR3 in DNA: TGTGCCAGCAGCTTAGCGGGGACAGGGAGCTCCTACGAGCAGTACTTC. It codes for CASSLAGTGSSYEQYF.

This chain uses TRBV5-4 with TRBJ2-2, with D possibly matching TRBD2 (8 bases). V was clipped by 4 bases and J by 8 bases, with 21 bases between them. Germline CDR1 and CDR2: SGHNT and YYREEE (reference sequence). The CDR3 length is 16 residues. CDR3 sequence: CASSPGGAGVGGELFF. CDR3 bases: TGTGCCAGCAGCCCAGGGGGAGCGGGAGTAGGTGGGGAGCTGTTTTTT.

The chain employs TRBV19 and TRBJ2-3; TRBD2 is a possible D gene (7 bases). Germline V gene sequence: CDR1 LNHDA, CDR2 SQIVND (reference sequence). CDR3 size: 14 residues. V dropped 7 bases and J dropped 3 bases, with 14 bases sitting between them. This CDR3 reads CASKMGGPTDTQYF. The DNA of the CDR3 is TGTGCCAGTAAGATGGGGGGGCCTACAGATACGCAGTATTTT. Using reference TRBV19 and TRBJ2-3 for the parts outside the CDR3, the full variable domain is DGGITQSPKYLFRKEGQNVTLSCEQNLNHDAMYWYRQDPGQGLRLIYYSQIVNDFQKGDIAEGYSVSREKKESFPLTVTSAQKNPTAFYLCASKMGGPTDTQYFGPGTRLTVL.

This chain joins TRBV7-2 and TRBJ2-3, with D tentatively TRBD2 (6 bases). The CDR3 is made up of 12 amino acids. The V gene's germline CDR1 is SGHTA and CDR2 FQGNSA. Trimming took off 7 bases at V and 5 bases at J, with 10 bases between the two ends. The CDR3 loop reads CASTPEGDTQYF. The CDR3 DNA follows: TGTGCCAGCACCCCGGAGGGAGATACGCAGTATTTT. Supplemented by reference TRBV7-2 and TRBJ2-3, the full variable domain reads GAGVSQSPSNKVTEKGKDVELRCDPISGHTALYWYRQSLGQGLEFLIYFQGNSAPDKSGLPSDRFSAERTGGSVSTLTIQRTQQEDSAVYLCASTPEGDTQYFGPGTRLTVL.

This sequence joins TRBV4-3 and TRBJ2-7; 7 bases line up with TRBD2. The CDR3 runs to 14 residues. Trimming at V came to 1 base and at J to 4 bases, leaving 4 bases not matched to a gene. In germline, CDR1 is LGHNA, CDR2 YSLEER. As DNA, the CDR3 is TGCGCCAGCAGCCAAGTCGCGGGGGAGTACGAGCAGTACTTC. Its protein is CASSQVAGEYEQYF.

For the CDR3, the DNA is TGTGCCTGGAGTTCACCTCAACCAGGGACGAGCTACACCTTC. Translation: CAWSSPQPGTSYTF. V is TRBV30 and J is TRBJ1-2; the D gene is possibly TRBD1 (5 bases). Germline values: CDR1 GTSNPN, CDR2 SVGIG (reference sequence). Trimming took off 2 bases at V and 9 bases at J, with 19 bases between the two ends. The CDR3 spans 14 residues.

The V gene is TRBV4-3, the J gene TRBJ2-1; unclear D gene. The CDR3 contains 14 residues. V shed 1 base and J shed 5 bases, with 9 bases lying between them. The germline V gene has CDR1 LGHNA and CDR2 YSLEER. The CDR3 nucleotides read TGCGCCAGCAGCCAAGGAACCAGAAACAATGAGCAGTTCTTC. It specifies CASSQGTRNNEQFF.

This clone was counted a few times. This sequence joins TRBV10-3 and TRBJ1-4; D unclear. The CDR3 is made up of 14 amino acids. With 2 bases removed from V and 1 base from J, the gap between germline ends came to 5 bases. Germline lookup yields CDR1 ENHRY and CDR2 SYGVKD. CDR3 protein: CAISEPQTNEKLFF. The CDR3 coding sequence is TGTGCCATCAGTGAGCCTCAAACTAATGAAAAACTGTTTTTT.

The CDR3 region is CASSPLDGYEQYF. The CDR3 nucleotides read TGCGCCAGCAGCCCCCTGGACGGCTACGAGCAGTACTTC. V and J are TRBV5-1 and TRBJ2-7; D remains unclear. CDR3 size: 13 residues. CDR1 SGHRS and CDR2 YFSETQ come from the germline V gene. The V gene lost 4 bases and the J gene lost 3 bases, with 11 bases spanning the gap.

The gene calls are TRBV7-9 and TRBJ2-1, with TRBD2 identical over 12 bases. The V gene end was trimmed by 2 bases and the J gene end by 7 bases; junction bases not matched to a gene: 6. The CDR3 totals 16 residues. Germline V CDR1 and CDR2: SEHNR, FQNEAQ (reference sequence). The DNA of the CDR3 is TGTGCCAGCAGCTTAAAGGCTAGCGGGGGGGCAAATGAGCAGTTCTTC. Its protein product is CASSLKASGGANEQFF.

This clone was recorded a few times. This chain links TRBV10-3 with TRBJ2-1; 13 bases are shared with TRBD2. V lost 6 bases and J lost 1; bases outside the gene matches: 3. This CDR3 has 16 residues. In germline, CDR1 is ENHRY, CDR2 SYGVKD. The CDR3 DNA sequence: TGTGCCATCAGGGGGACTAGCGGGACATCCTACAATGAGCAGTTCTTC. Protein product: CAIRGTSGTSYNEQFF.

The count of this clone is one. V and J are TRBV5-4 and TRBJ1-2, with 8 bases aligning to TRBD1. This CDR3 is 15 amino acids long. Germline CDR1 is SGHNT and CDR2 is YYREEE (reference sequence). V lost 4 bases and J lost 3; bases outside the gene matches: 8. CDR3 region: CASSLGQGWYYGYTF. The DNA for the CDR3 is TGTGCCAGCAGCCTCGGACAGGGTTGGTACTATGGCTACACCTTC. The variable domain in full, completed from reference TRBV5-4 and TRBJ1-2, reads ETGVTQSPTHLIKTRGQQVTLRCSSQSGHNTVSWYQQALGQGPQFIFQYYREEENGRGNFPPRFSGLQFPNYSSELNVNALELDDSALYLCASSLGQGWYYGYTFGSGTRLTVV.

This chain connects TRBV5-1 to TRBJ2-2, with D unresolved. The CDR3 length is 15 residues. Germline lookup yields CDR1 SGHRS and CDR2 YFSETQ. The germline V and J ends were trimmed by 0 bases and 0 bases, with 6 bases remaining between them. The CDR3 spells CASSLDGSNTGELFF. DNA for the CDR3: TGCGCCAGCAGCTTGGACGGCTCGAACACCGGGGAGCTGTTTTTT.

This chain uses TRBV19 with TRBJ1-2; D is uncertain. The length of the CDR3 is 13 residues. Germline-derived CDR1 and CDR2 are LNHDA and SQIVND (reference sequence). V lost 3 bases and J 4 bases, leaving 9 bases between the germline ends. In DNA, the CDR3 is TGTGCCAGTAGTATCCCCGAGTTCTATGGCTACACCTTC. Its translation: CASSIPEFYGYTF.

The rearrangement joins TRBV5-1 to TRBJ2-3; D may be TRBD2 (6 bases). V was cut by 7 bases and J by 1 base, with 13 bases left in between. The CDR3 contains 14 residues. In germline, CDR1 is SGHRS, CDR2 YFSETQ. The CDR3 DNA reads as TGCGCCAGCCGCAGGAGGGGTGGCACAGATACGCAGTATTTT. This encodes CASRRRGGTDTQYF. Looking up the rest from reference TRBV5-1 and TRBJ2-3 gives the full variable domain: KAGVTQTPRYLIKTRGQQVTLSCSPISGHRSVSWYQQTPGQGLQFLFEYFSETQRNKGNFPGRFSGRQFSNSRSEMNVSTLELGDSALYLCASRRRGGTDTQYFGPGTRLTVL.

The rearrangement joins TRBV6-1 to TRBJ1-2, with TRBD1 matching over 7 bases. CDR1 is MNHNS and CDR2 is SASEGT in the germline V gene. There are 18 residues in the CDR3. The V gene end was trimmed by 1 base and the J gene end by 4 bases; junction bases not matched to a gene: 15. The CDR3 DNA sequence: TGTGCCAGCAGTGAAGGAGGGCGAACAGGGGTGAGGGTCTATGGCTACACCTTC. Translated, it gives CASSEGGRTGVRVYGYTF.

This chain uses TRBV6-5 with TRBJ2-3; 9 nucleotides match TRBD2. In germline, CDR1 is MNHEY, CDR2 SVGAGI. Losses at the gene ends were 2 bases for V and 1 base for J; bases not matched to a gene: 1. This CDR3 is 15 amino acids long. The CDR3 DNA sequence: TGTGCCAGCAGTTACCGACTAGCGGGCACAGATACGCAGTATTTT. This translates into CASSYRLAGTDTQYF.